Below, 25 T cell receptor beta chains from the same sample are listed, as sequenced in a study of tissue T cells after allogeneic stem cell transplantation. Profiling relied on immunoSEQ multiplex PCR, and the TCRdb table lists in-frame clones only, not all of them. The profile shows 1,300 to 1,500 clones, 47% of them singletons. Time point denoted: mouse harvest day 14 after allogeneic transplant. Each mouse received 10^7 T-cell-depleted marrow cells plus 10^6 splenic CD5+ T cells by tail vein. Sequenced: spleen. The receptors come from a female BALB/c mouse given C57BL/6 T cells with graft-versus-host disease after an allogeneic hematopoietic cell transplant.

A word on this clone: The listed genes are named as in mouse. The CDR3 end lies 1 residue beyond the end of the read and is filled in from the germline J gene. The chain employs TRBV4 and TRBJ2-7; 10 positions match TRBD2. Germline-derived CDR1 and CDR2 are LGHDT and YNNKQL (reference sequence). This CDR3 has 14 amino acids. With 5 bases clipped from V and 1 base from J, the junction kept 2 bases outside the gene matches. CDR3: CASSRTGGSYEQYF. The part of the CDR3 DNA that was read is TGTGCCAGCAGCCGGACTGGGGGATCCTATGAACAGTAC.

This clone was detected only a few times. Gene names refer to mouse genes. From the germline J gene comes the end of the CDR3, since the read stops 1 residue before it. The rearrangement joins TRBV16 to TRBJ2-7; a weak D match, TRBD1 (5 bases). Germline values: CDR1 SGHSA, CDR2 FRNQAP. The CDR3 covers 12 residues. V was pared by 3 bases and J by 4 bases, with 7 bases between. The CDR3 region is CASSLDTYEQYF. The CDR3 DNA, read in part, is TGTGCAAGCAGCTTGGACACTTATGAACAGTAC. The whole variable domain, filled in from reference TRBV16 and TRBJ2-7, reads NAGVIQTPRHKVTGKGQEATLWCEPISGHSAVFWYRQTIVQGLEFLTYFRNQAPIDDSGMPKERFSAQMPNQSHSTLKIQSTQPQDSAVYLCASSLDTYEQYFGPGTRLTVL.

This clone is deemed large. Each gene name is a mouse one. The read falls 1 residue short of the CDR3 end, and the missing part is taken from the germline J gene. The V and J genes are TRBV5 and TRBJ2-7; 7 bases match TRBD1. V lost 0 bases, J lost 2 bases, and 4 bases stayed unmatched. Looked up from germline, CDR1 is LGHNA and CDR2 is YNLKQL (reference sequence). CDR3 length: 15 residues. The sequenced part of the CDR3 DNA is TGTGCCAGCAGCCAAGATAGGACAGGACCCTATGAACAGTAC. It codes for CASSQDRTGPYEQY. The whole CDR3 is CASSQDRTGPYEQYF.

Notes on this clone: Any gene name here is a mouse gene name. The read ends 1 residue shy of where the CDR3 ends; the end is completed using the germline J gene. The chain couples TRBV12-2 to TRBJ1-4; the D is unclear. The CDR3 has 14 amino acids. V lost 0 bases and J lost 5, with 9 bases in between. CDR1 SGHLS and CDR2 HYDKME come from the germline V gene. CDR3 in amino acids: CASSLDGENERLFF. The DNA read from the CDR3 is TGTGCCAGCTCTCTCGACGGGGAGAACGAAAGATTATTT.

Points on this clone: Mouse gene names apply. With the read ending 1 residue before the CDR3 end, the germline J gene is used to fill in that end. This sequence joins TRBV15 and TRBJ2-4; TRBD1 matches at 12 bases. CDR1 and CDR2 from the germline V gene are SGHND and FRSKSL. V lost 6 bases, J lost 7 bases, and 8 bases stayed unmatched. CDR3 length equals 15 residues. CDR3 DNA, as far as it was read: TGTGCCAGCAGCCACGGGACAGGGGGCGCCCACACCTTGTAC. Its translation is CASSHGTGGAHTLY. The CDR3 in full is CASSHGTGGAHTLYF.

As to this clone: Gene labels here are mouse ones. From the germline J gene comes the end of the CDR3, since the read stops 1 residue before it. V usage is TRBV26 and J usage is TRBJ2-2; possibly TRBD1 for D (6 bases). The germline CDR1 and CDR2 sequences are KGHPV and FQNQEV (reference sequence). Trimming took off 7 bases at V and 0 bases at J, with 9 bases between the two ends. The CDR3 loop spans 14 amino acids. The CDR3 sequence is CASKTGANTGQLYF. CDR3 bases read: TGTGCCAGCAAGACAGGTGCAAACACCGGGCAGCTCTAC.

This clone has a handful of counts. The gene symbols are mouse symbols. The read halts 1 residue ahead of the CDR3 end, with the missing end drawn from the germline J gene. The chain employs TRBV1 and TRBJ2-7; 8 nucleotides line up with TRBD1. The CDR3 is 12 residues long. Trimming cost V 3 bases and J 5 bases; bases outside gene matches: 0. Germline lookup yields CDR1 NSQYPW and CDR2 LRSPGD (reference sequence). Partial CDR3 DNA: TGCACCTGCAGTGCGGACAGGGATGAACAGTAC. This encodes CTCSADRDEQY. The CDR3 reads in full as CTCSADRDEQYF.

About this clone itself: A far larger clone is one base from this, pointing to a likely read error. Gene names and germline refer to mouse. The CDR3: CASGDRTGNAEQFF. Partial CDR3 DNA: TGTGCCAGCGGTGACCGGACAGGGAATGCTGAGCAGTTC. The chain couples TRBV13-2 to TRBJ2-1, with 8 nucleotides matching TRBD1. The CDR3 is cut off 1 residue early in the read; its end comes from the germline J gene. The CDR3 spans 14 residues. Germline V gives CDR1 NNHNN, CDR2 SYGAGS (reference sequence). V gave up 2 bases and J gave up 5 bases; unmatched junction bases: 3.

Note on this clone: Gene names follow the mouse nomenclature. The read ends 1 residue before the CDR3 terminus; that terminus is restored from the germline J gene. V usage is TRBV29 and J usage is TRBJ1-6, with D possibly TRBD1 on 5 matching bases. TRBJ1-6 is identified as an open reading frame with a role that is uncertain. Trimming took off 4 bases at V and 4 bases at J, with 5 bases between the two ends. CDR1 is MSHET and CDR2 is SYDVDS in the germline V gene. The length of the CDR3 is 13 residues. The DNA read from the CDR3 is TGTGCTAGCAGTTCAGGGTATAATTCGCCCCTCTAC. The encoded protein is CASSSGYNSPLY. The full CDR3 protein is CASSSGYNSPLYF.

Only a few counts were recorded for this clone. Mouse gene names apply. The read terminates 1 residue before the CDR3 end, so the remaining end is supplied by the germline J gene. V usage is TRBV26 and J usage is TRBJ1-3; D gene ambiguous. The CDR3 totals 13 residues. Germline V gene sequence: CDR1 KGHPV, CDR2 FQNQEV (reference sequence). Between the trimmed V and J ends, which lost 2 bases and 2 bases, there was a span of 4 bases. CDR3 protein: CASSLNTGNTLYF. CDR3 bases read: TGTGCCAGCAGTCTGAACACTGGAAATACGCTCTAT.

Turning to this clone: Each gene name is a mouse one. The read terminates 1 residue ahead of where the CDR3 ends, so the germline J gene completes it. The chain links TRBV13-3 to TRBJ2-4, with 8 bases identical to TRBD2. The V gene end was trimmed by 0 bases and the J gene end by 3 bases; junction bases not matched to a gene: 0. The CDR3 totals 14 residues. Germline CDR1 and CDR2: NNHDY and SYVADS. This chain's CDR3 is CASSDVGGQNTLYF. The part of the CDR3 DNA that was read is TGTGCCAGCAGTGATGTGGGGGGGCAAAACACCTTGTAC.

On this clone itself: The germline and genes are mouse ones. The CDR3 goes on 1 residue after the read ends, and that part is filled in from the germline J gene. This sequence joins TRBV5 and TRBJ2-1, with a possible D match to TRBD2 (6 bases). Germline V gives CDR1 LGHNA, CDR2 YNLKQL (reference sequence). The CDR3 has 14 amino acids. Trimming cost V 3 bases and J 3 bases, with 9 bases left between them. This CDR3 is CASSQGGGYAEQFF. CDR3 bases read: TGTGCCAGCAGCCAGGGGGGTGGCTATGCTGAGCAGTTC.

This clone was seen only a few times. Each gene name is a mouse one. The missing CDR3 end, 1 residue past where the read stops, is filled in from the germline J gene. This chain uses TRBV15 with TRBJ2-3, with D perhaps given as TRBD1 or TRBD2 (5 bases each). This CDR3 is built from 15 residues. V lost 5 bases and J 0 bases, leaving 12 bases between the germline ends. From germline, CDR1 is SGHND and CDR2 FRSKSL. The covered CDR3 bases are TGTGCCAGCAGTCCCCGGGGGTTTAGTGCAGAAACGCTGTAT. Protein: CASSPRGFSAETLY. The CDR3, in full, reads CASSPRGFSAETLYF.

Comments on this clone: Mouse gene names and germline throughout. Read sequence stops 1 residue before the CDR3 end, and the germline J gene provides the missing end. The chain carries TRBV13-2 and TRBJ2-4; D might be TRBD2 (6 bases). Germline assignment: CDR1 NNHNN and CDR2 SYGAGS (reference sequence). V gave up 0 bases and J gave up 4 bases, with 12 bases separating them. The CDR3 runs 15 residues. The CDR3 DNA, read in part, is TGTGCCAGCGGTGATGGAAGCTGGGGAGAAAACACCTTGTAC. Its protein is CASGDGSWGENTLY. The whole CDR3 sequence reads CASGDGSWGENTLYF.

In its sample, this clone is medium-sized. Here the gene names and germline are mouse. The CDR3 goes on 1 residue after the read ends, and that part is filled in from the germline J gene. The V and J genes are TRBV16 and TRBJ2-7, with TRBD2 matching over 8 bases. The CDR3 loop spans 12 amino acids. Trimming cost V 1 base and J 7 bases; bases outside gene matches: 0. Germline CDR1 and CDR2: SGHSA and FRNQAP. The DNA read from the CDR3 is TGTGCAAGCAGCTTAGGGACTGGGGAACAGTAC. This translates into CASSLGTGEQY. The whole CDR3 region reads CASSLGTGEQYF.

As to this clone: Genes here carry mouse names. The CDR3 is cut off 1 residue early in the read; its end comes from the germline J gene. J is TRBJ2-4 and V is TRBV20; the D is unclear. The CDR3 is made up of 13 amino acids. The V end was cut by 1 base, the J end by 1 base, with 6 bases between. CDR1 is GFQATS and CDR2 is STVNSAI in the germline V gene. CDR3 DNA, as far as it was read: TGTGGTGCTAGGGCTGGAGGTCAAAACACCTTGTAC. Its protein is CGARAGGQNTLY. The entire CDR3 reads CGARAGGQNTLYF.

This clone is large (0.1 to 1%). The genes are named according to mouse. The part of the CDR3 DNA that was read is TGTGCAAGCAGCTTAGAGAATTCTGGAAATACGCTCTAT. Its translation is CASSLENSGNTLY. The complete CDR3 protein is CASSLENSGNTLYF. This chain uses TRBV16 with TRBJ1-3, with D unclear. Sequencing ends 1 residue short of the CDR3 end; the germline J gene provides the rest. The CDR3 sequence is 14 residues long. Per germline, CDR1 SGHSA and CDR2 FRNQAP. V gave up 0 bases and J gave up 0 bases, with 3 bases separating them.

This clone has only a few counts. The gene names here belong to mouse. Read sequence stops 1 residue before the CDR3 end, and the germline J gene provides the missing end. The chain recombines TRBV15 with TRBJ2-7; 10 nucleotides agree with TRBD1. With V trimmed by 5 bases and J by 4 bases, 2 bases remained unmatched. The CDR3 length is 13 residues. CDR1 and CDR2 from the germline V gene are SGHND and FRSKSL. The CDR3 DNA, read in part, is TGTGCCAGCAGTCGACAGGGGGCTTATGAACAGTAC. It codes for CASSRQGAYEQY. In full, the CDR3 is CASSRQGAYEQYF.

About this clone: Gene names and germline match the mouse. The read is 1 residue too short to cover the CDR3 end, so that end is filled in from the germline J gene. The chain carries TRBV4 and TRBJ2-7, with 7 bases matching TRBD1. The CDR3 spans 12 residues. The germline V gene has CDR1 LGHDT and CDR2 YNNKQL (reference sequence). Losses at the gene ends were 5 bases for V and 4 bases for J; bases not matched to a gene: 2. CDR3 loop: CASSGTDYEQYF. CDR3 DNA, as far as it was read: TGTGCCAGCAGCGGGACAGATTATGAACAGTAC.

Turning to this clone: Mouse germline and gene names are used. From the germline J gene comes the end of the CDR3, since the read stops 1 residue before it. V and J are TRBV24 and TRBJ2-3; 8 bases match TRBD2. This CDR3 is built from 16 residues. CDR1 and CDR2 from the germline V gene are KGHTA and FRNEEI. V lost 0 bases and J lost 2; bases outside the gene matches: 4. The CDR3 DNA, read in part, is TGTGCCAGCAGTCTGTATGGGGGGGGCCATGCAGAAACGCTGTAT. As protein: CASSLYGGGHAETLY. The complete CDR3 sequence is CASSLYGGGHAETLYF.

This clone was detected only a few times. Each gene name is a mouse one. Read data end 1 residue before the CDR3 end; the end is taken from the germline J gene. The sample contains more than one DNA sequence encoding this CDR3. This chain links TRBV31 with TRBJ2-1, with D perhaps TRBD2 (7 bases). V dropped 0 bases and J dropped 1 base, with 13 bases sitting between them. The CDR3 covers 16 residues. Germline V lookup: CDR1 GKSSPN, CDR2 SITVG. Here the CDR3 reads CAWSLGGGLNYAEQFF. CDR3 bases read: TGTGCCTGGAGTCTTGGTGGGGGGCTGAACTATGCTGAGCAGTTC.

This clone ranks as medium-sized. Genes here carry mouse names. The read finishes 1 residue shy of the CDR3 end, and the germline J gene is used to complete it. The rearrangement uses TRBV5 and TRBJ2-2; 11 nucleotides line up with TRBD2. V shed 3 bases and J 6 bases; nucleotides not matched to a gene: 6. The CDR3 sequence is 16 residues long. Germline assignment: CDR1 LGHNA and CDR2 YNLKQL (reference sequence). The CDR3 region is CASSHRDWGTPGQLYF. The CDR3 DNA, read in part, is TGTGCCAGCAGCCACCGGGACTGGGGGACTCCCGGGCAGCTCTAC.

To note about this clone: The listed genes are named as in mouse. The DNA ends 1 residue before the CDR3 does, and the rest of the CDR3 is filled in from the germline J gene. The chain links TRBV3 to TRBJ1-1; 8 positions match TRBD1. The CDR3 consists of 14 residues. The germline gives CDR1 SNHLY, CDR2 FYNGKV (reference sequence). The J segment lost 4 bases and the V segment lost 1 base, leaving 2 bases of the junction unmatched. Here the CDR3 reads CASSLETGGTEVFF. The DNA read from the CDR3 is TGTGCCAGCAGCTTAGAAACAGGGGGCACAGAAGTCTTC.

Notes on this clone: Genes here carry mouse names. From the germline J gene comes the end of the CDR3, since the read stops 1 residue before it. The chain has TRBV29 and TRBJ2-5; 10 nucleotides agree with TRBD1. Germline-derived CDR1 and CDR2 are MSHET and SYDVDS. CDR3 size: 14 residues. V was clipped by 6 bases and J by 5 bases; unmatched bases: 5. The CDR3 region is CASRRQGARDTQYF. The CDR3 DNA, read in part, is TGTGCTAGCAGGAGACAGGGGGCGAGAGACACCCAGTAC.

This clone turned up a few times. Mouse names are used for the genes. The read terminates 1 residue before the CDR3 end, so the remaining end is supplied by the germline J gene. The chain joins TRBV26 to TRBJ1-2, with TRBD1 matching 9 bases. The CDR3 is made up of 14 amino acids. V lost 4 bases to trimming and J lost 1 base; unmatched junction nucleotides: 1. Germline lookup yields CDR1 KGHPV and CDR2 FQNQEV (reference sequence). The sequenced part of the CDR3 DNA is TGTGCCAGCAGTCGACAGGGGGTAAACTCCGACTACACC. This codes for CASSRQGVNSDYT. Given in full, the CDR3 is CASSRQGVNSDYTF.